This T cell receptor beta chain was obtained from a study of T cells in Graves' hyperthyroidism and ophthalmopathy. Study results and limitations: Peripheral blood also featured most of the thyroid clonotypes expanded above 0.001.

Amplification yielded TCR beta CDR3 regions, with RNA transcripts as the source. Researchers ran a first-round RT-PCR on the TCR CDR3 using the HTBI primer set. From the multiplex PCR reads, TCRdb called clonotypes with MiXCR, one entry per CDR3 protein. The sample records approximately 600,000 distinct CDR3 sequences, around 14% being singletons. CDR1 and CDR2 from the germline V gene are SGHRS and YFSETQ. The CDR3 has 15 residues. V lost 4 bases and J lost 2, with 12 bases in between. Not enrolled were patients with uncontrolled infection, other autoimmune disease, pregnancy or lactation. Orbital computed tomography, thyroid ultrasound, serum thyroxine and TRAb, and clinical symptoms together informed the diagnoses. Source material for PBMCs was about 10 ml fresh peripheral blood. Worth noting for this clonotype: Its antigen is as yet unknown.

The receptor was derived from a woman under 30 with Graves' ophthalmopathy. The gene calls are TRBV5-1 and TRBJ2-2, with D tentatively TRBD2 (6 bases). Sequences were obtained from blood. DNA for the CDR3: TGCGCCAGCAGCACCGGGAGTTATAACACCGGGGAGCTGTTTTTT. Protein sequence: CASSTGSYNTGELFF. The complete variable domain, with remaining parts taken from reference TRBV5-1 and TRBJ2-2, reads KAGVTQTPRYLIKTRGQQVTLSCSPISGHRSVSWYQQTPGQGLQFLFEYFSETQRNKGNFPGRFSGRQFSNSRSEMNVSTLELGDSALYLCASSTGSYNTGELFFGEGSRLTVL.